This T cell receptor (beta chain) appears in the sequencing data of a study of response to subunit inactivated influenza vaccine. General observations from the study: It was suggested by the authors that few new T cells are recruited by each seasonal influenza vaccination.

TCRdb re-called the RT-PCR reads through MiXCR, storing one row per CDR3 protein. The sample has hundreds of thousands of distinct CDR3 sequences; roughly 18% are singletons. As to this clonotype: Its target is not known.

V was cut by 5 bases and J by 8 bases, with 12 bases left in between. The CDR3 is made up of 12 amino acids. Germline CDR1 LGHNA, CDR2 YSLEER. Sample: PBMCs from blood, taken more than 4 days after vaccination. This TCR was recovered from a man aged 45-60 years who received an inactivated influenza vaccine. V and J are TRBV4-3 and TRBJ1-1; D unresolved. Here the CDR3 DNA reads TGCGCCAGCAGCTGGCTCCGGGTCGAAGCTTTCTTT. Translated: CASSWLRVEAFF.